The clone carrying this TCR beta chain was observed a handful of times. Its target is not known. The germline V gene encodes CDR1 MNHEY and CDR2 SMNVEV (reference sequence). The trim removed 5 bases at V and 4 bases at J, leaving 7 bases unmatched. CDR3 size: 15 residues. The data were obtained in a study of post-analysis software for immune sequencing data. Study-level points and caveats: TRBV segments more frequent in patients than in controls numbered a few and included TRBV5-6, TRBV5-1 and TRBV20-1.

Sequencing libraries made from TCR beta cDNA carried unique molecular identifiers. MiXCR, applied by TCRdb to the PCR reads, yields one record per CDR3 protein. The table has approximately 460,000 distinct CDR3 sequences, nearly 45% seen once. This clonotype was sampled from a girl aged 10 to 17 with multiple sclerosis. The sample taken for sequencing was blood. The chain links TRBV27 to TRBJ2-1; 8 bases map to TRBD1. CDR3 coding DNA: TGTGCCAGCAGTGAGACAGGGGAGCCTTACAATGAGCAGTTCTTC. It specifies CASSETGEPYNEQFF.